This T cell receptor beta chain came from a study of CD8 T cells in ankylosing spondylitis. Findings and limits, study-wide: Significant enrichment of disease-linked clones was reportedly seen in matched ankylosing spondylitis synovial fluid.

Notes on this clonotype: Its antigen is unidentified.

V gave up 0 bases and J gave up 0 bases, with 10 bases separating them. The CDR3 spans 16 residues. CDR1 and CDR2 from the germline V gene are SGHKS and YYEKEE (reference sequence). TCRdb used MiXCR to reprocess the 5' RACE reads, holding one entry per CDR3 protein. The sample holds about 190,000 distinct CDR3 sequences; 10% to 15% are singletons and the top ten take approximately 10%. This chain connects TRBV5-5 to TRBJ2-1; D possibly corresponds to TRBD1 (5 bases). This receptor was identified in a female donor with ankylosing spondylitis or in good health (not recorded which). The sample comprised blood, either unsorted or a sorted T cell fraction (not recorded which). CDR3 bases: TGTGCCAGCAGCTTGGGGGCAGGGAACTCCTACAATGAGCAGTTCTTC. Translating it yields CASSLGAGNSYNEQFF.